Listed below are T cell receptor beta chains from one sample, sequenced in a study of response to subunit inactivated influenza vaccine. TCRdb re-analysed the RT-PCR reads in MiXCR, keeping a single row per CDR3 protein. In the table there are around 570,000 distinct CDR3 sequences, 7.6% of which are singletons. The sample was PBMCs from blood, taken around 25 months after vaccination. Receptor source: a man aged 45-69 years who received an inactivated influenza vaccine. The CDR3 runs from the conserved cysteine through the conserved F or W. The D gene is left open where the match is weak.

V: TRBV6-1
D: TRBD1
CDR3: CASSHRGTNEQFF

V: TRBV15
D: NA
CDR3: CATSRDLTQETQYF

V: TRBV5-5
D: TRBD1
CDR3: CASSYSGQIETQYF

V: TRBV7-2
D: TRBD2
CDR3: CASSPGGSGGDTQYF

V: TRBV28
D: TRBD1
CDR3: CASSLQGLVDSNQPQHF

V: TRBV7-6
D: TRBD1
CDR3: CASTPTGQTNTGELFF

V: TRBV29-1
D: TRBD1
CDR3: CSVVGGRKTGPQITGYTF

V: TRBV29-1
D: TRBD2
CDR3: CSVEGTSDSSYEQYF

V: TRBV30
D: TRBD1
CDR3: CAWNTGQGFSGELFF

V: TRBV5-1
D: NA
CDR3: CASSLRHAPNQPQHF

V: TRBV7-7
D: NA
CDR3: CASSPRGSSADTQYF

V: TRBV20-1
D: TRBD1
CDR3: CSARDPTGGEAFF

V: TRBV9
D: NA
CDR3: CASSPRLETDTQYF

V: TRBV20-1
D: NA
CDR3: CSAGRVEKLFF

V: TRBV4-3
D: NA
CDR3: CASSPNSYGEQFF

V: TRBV5-1
D: NA
CDR3: CASSWGSSSDTGELFF

V: TRBV6-2/TRBV6-3
D: NA
CDR3: CASSQGGVFNIQYF

V: TRBV5-1
D: NA
CDR3: CASMPAPRGDTQYF

V: TRBV11-2
D: NA
CDR3: CASRHSTDTQYF

V: TRBV29-1
D: NA
CDR3: CSVEQGQGTEAFF

V: TRBV5-1
D: TRBD2
CDR3: CASSLEGTSGSTDTQYF

V: TRBV12-3/TRBV12-4
D: NA
CDR3: CASSLGPGTDTQYF

V: TRBV9
D: TRBD2
CDR3: CASSGGGSGRYEQYF

V: TRBV7-2
D: TRBD1
CDR3: CASSSSQGTLGYGYTF

V: TRBV6-2/TRBV6-3
D: TRBD1
CDR3: CASKDRGLQPQHF

V: TRBV6-5
D: NA
CDR3: CASSYSTVWPAEHF

V: TRBV5-1
D: TRBD1
CDR3: CASSLTAVGQGSYGYTF

V: TRBV4-3
D: NA
CDR3: CASSQDEIGDTEAFF

V: TRBV4-2
D: TRBD2
CDR3: CASSHVGSGRPDTQYF

V: TRBV20-1
D: TRBD2
CDR3: CSTSSSGSFSEQFF

V: TRBV7-9
D: TRBD1
CDR3: CASTDRVFTEAFF